These T cell receptor beta chains were read from a single sample in a study of blood T cells in healthy people across ages. One entry per CDR3 protein results from TCRdb running MiXCR on the 5' RACE reads. The sample lists 1,800,000 or so distinct CDR3 sequences, about two fifths occurring once. The sequenced material came from blood. The receptors were gathered from a human donor in good health. Both conserved end residues are part of each CDR3. The D gene is left open where the match is weak. The size field is filled for only some rows; it gives once, few, many or a size class.

d_gene: NA; abundance: once; v_gene: TRBV7-9; len: 13; j_gene: TRBJ2-5; CDR3nt: TGTGCCAGCAGCTTCGAGGACCAAGAGACCCAGTACTTC; CDR3aa: CASSFEDQETQYF
d_gene: TRBD2; abundance: few; v_gene: TRBV29-1; len: 15; j_gene: TRBJ2-3; CDR3nt: TGCAGCGTTGAAGCTCGCGGGGGGGGCACAGATACGCAGTATTTT; CDR3aa: CSVEARGGGTDTQYF
d_gene: NA; abundance: few; v_gene: TRBV4-1; len: 18; j_gene: TRBJ2-7; CDR3nt: TGCGCCAGCAGCCAAGATAGGGCTCCTCGAAAGAGCCCCTACGAGCAGTACTTC; CDR3aa: CASSQDRAPRKSPYEQYF
d_gene: NA; abundance: NA; v_gene: TRBV7-2; len: 15; j_gene: TRBJ2-5; CDR3nt: TGTGCCAGCAGCTTCCAGATTAGTTTTGGAGAGACCCAGTACTTC; CDR3aa: CASSFQISFGETQYF
d_gene: TRBD1; abundance: once; v_gene: TRBV2; len: 16; j_gene: TRBJ2-5; CDR3nt: TGTGCCAGCAGTGAAAGGTCGGGACAGGGAGGTAATGAGCAGTACTTC; CDR3aa: CASSERSGQGGNEQYF
d_gene: NA; abundance: NA; v_gene: TRBV7-6; len: 15; j_gene: TRBJ1-4; CDR3nt: TGTGCCAGCAGCTTCAGGTGGTCCAAGGGCGGAAAACTGTTTTTT; CDR3aa: CASSFRWSKGGKLFF
d_gene: TRBD1; abundance: NA; v_gene: TRBV12-3/TRBV12-4; len: 14; j_gene: TRBJ1-6; CDR3nt: TGTGCCAGCAGCACCGACAGGGGGGATTCACCCCTCCACTTT; CDR3aa: CASSTDRGDSPLHF
d_gene: NA; abundance: NA; v_gene: TRBV12-3/TRBV12-4; len: 13; j_gene: TRBJ2-3; CDR3nt: TGTGCCAGCAGCGTGGTGGGCGCAGAGACGCAATATTTT; CDR3aa: CASSVVGAETQYF
d_gene: NA; abundance: NA; v_gene: TRBV18; len: 16; j_gene: TRBJ2-5; CDR3nt: TGTGCCAGTCCGGGGGCCCCCGGGCCCGCTGAAGAGACCCAGTACTTC; CDR3aa: CASPGAPGPAEETQYF
d_gene: TRBD1; abundance: NA; v_gene: TRBV28; len: 15; j_gene: TRBJ1-2; CDR3nt: TGTGCCAGCATTTCTGGACAGGGGTCTAGGATTGGCTACACCTTC; CDR3aa: CASISGQGSRIGYTF
d_gene: NA; abundance: many; v_gene: TRBV5-1; len: 14; j_gene: TRBJ2-3; CDR3nt: TGTGCCAGCAGCTCCGGGACTAGCACAGATACGCAGTATTTT; CDR3aa: CASSSGTSTDTQYF
d_gene: NA; abundance: few; v_gene: TRBV7-3; len: 17; j_gene: TRBJ2-1; CDR3nt: TGTGCCAGCAGCCCCTCTCCCCTCGGGGGGCACTACAATGAGCAGTTCTTC; CDR3aa: CASSPSPLGGHYNEQFF
d_gene: TRBD2; abundance: NA; v_gene: TRBV7-2; len: 18; j_gene: TRBJ2-5; CDR3nt: TGTGCCAGCAGCTTAGCTTCTAGCGGGGGAGCATTCCAAGAGACCCAGTACTTC; CDR3aa: CASSLASSGGAFQETQYF
d_gene: NA; abundance: NA; v_gene: TRBV6-5; len: 13; j_gene: TRBJ1-2; CDR3nt: TGTGCCAGCAGTTACGGTGCCCACTATGGCTACACCTTC; CDR3aa: CASSYGAHYGYTF
d_gene: TRBD1; abundance: few; v_gene: TRBV7-2; len: 19; j_gene: TRBJ2-6; CDR3nt: TGTGCCAGCAGCTTCGAGAGGACAGGGATTCTCTCAGGGGCCAACGTCCTGACTTTC; CDR3aa: CASSFERTGILSGANVLTF
d_gene: NA; abundance: few; v_gene: TRBV4-3; len: 14; j_gene: TRBJ1-1; CDR3nt: TGCGCCAGCAGCCAAGATTTTAGCAGGGGTGAAGCTTTCTTT; CDR3aa: CASSQDFSRGEAFF
d_gene: TRBD1; abundance: few; v_gene: TRBV6-4; len: 15; j_gene: TRBJ2-4; CDR3nt: TGTGCCAGCAGTGAAAACAGGGGGCATGGAAACATTCAGTACTTC; CDR3aa: CASSENRGHGNIQYF
d_gene: NA; abundance: once; v_gene: TRBV6-5; len: 14; j_gene: TRBJ2-2; CDR3nt: TGTGCCACCCATGGGGTATCGAACACCGGGGAGCGGTTTTTT; CDR3aa: CATHGVSNTGERFF
d_gene: NA; abundance: NA; v_gene: TRBV29-1; len: 15; j_gene: TRBJ2-6; CDR3nt: TGCAGCGTAGCCTCTTTTTCCTCTGGGGCCAACGTCCTGACTTTC; CDR3aa: CSVASFSSGANVLTF
d_gene: NA; abundance: many; v_gene: TRBV7-3; len: 15; j_gene: TRBJ2-6; CDR3nt: TGTGCCAGCAGCTTTGGACACTCTGGGGCCAACGTCCTGACTTTC; CDR3aa: CASSFGHSGANVLTF
d_gene: NA; abundance: NA; v_gene: TRBV7-2; len: 11; j_gene: TRBJ2-3; CDR3nt: TGTGCCAGCAGCAGCTCTGGGTTCCGGTATTTT; CDR3aa: CASSSSGFRYF
d_gene: NA; abundance: NA; v_gene: TRBV20-1; len: 14; j_gene: TRBJ2-3; CDR3nt: TGCAGTGCTGAATTCGGAGATATTACAGATACGCAGTATTTT; CDR3aa: CSAEFGDITDTQYF
d_gene: TRBD2; abundance: NA; v_gene: TRBV3-1; len: 19; j_gene: TRBJ2-2; CDR3nt: TGTGCCAGCAGTCCATCGGGACTAGCGGAGGGTCCTCGGCGCGCGGAGCTGTTTTTT; CDR3aa: CASSPSGLAEGPRRAELFF
d_gene: TRBD1; abundance: NA; v_gene: TRBV7-3; len: 15; j_gene: TRBJ1-2; CDR3nt: TGTGCCAGCAGCTTAACGACGGGACAGGGGGACGGCTACACCTTC; CDR3aa: CASSLTTGQGDGYTF
d_gene: TRBD1; abundance: few; v_gene: TRBV10-3; len: 16; j_gene: TRBJ2-1; CDR3nt: TGTGCCATCAGTGACTTCGACAGGGGATCACCATATGAGCAGTTCTTC; CDR3aa: CAISDFDRGSPYEQFF
d_gene: NA; abundance: NA; v_gene: TRBV11-3; len: 14; j_gene: TRBJ1-1; CDR3nt: TGTGCCAGCAGCTTAAAGAGCCCGGACACTGAGGCTTTCTTT; CDR3aa: CASSLKSPDTEAFF
d_gene: NA; abundance: NA; v_gene: TRBV20-1; len: 14; j_gene: TRBJ1-6; CDR3nt: TGCAGTGCTAGCGGCCTGACGGCAAATTCACCCCTCCACTTT; CDR3aa: CSASGLTANSPLHF
d_gene: NA; abundance: few; v_gene: TRBV5-5; len: 16; j_gene: TRBJ2-3; CDR3nt: TGTGCCAGCAGCTTGGGTCTTCTTGCTAGCACAGATACGCAGTATTTT; CDR3aa: CASSLGLLASTDTQYF
d_gene: NA; abundance: NA; v_gene: TRBV12-3/TRBV12-4; len: 15; j_gene: TRBJ1-1; CDR3nt: TGTGCCAGCAGTCCGCGACAGATGCCATCGACTGAAGCTTTCTTT; CDR3aa: CASSPRQMPSTEAFF
d_gene: NA; abundance: NA; v_gene: TRBV13; len: 15; j_gene: TRBJ2-1; CDR3nt: TGTGCCAGCAGCCACCCGAGTCTGGGGGTTAATGAGCAGTTCTTC; CDR3aa: CASSHPSLGVNEQFF
d_gene: NA; abundance: NA; v_gene: TRBV20-1; len: 18; j_gene: TRBJ1-3; CDR3nt: TGCAGTGCTAGAGAAACGGGGGAAGCCCACGAATTCAGGAACACCATATATTTT; CDR3aa: CSARETGEAHEFRNTIYF
d_gene: NA; abundance: few; v_gene: TRBV5-5; len: 18; j_gene: TRBJ2-5; CDR3nt: TGTGCCAGCAGCCCCGGCTTAGCAGAGGGCCACACAAGAGAGACCCAGTACTTC; CDR3aa: CASSPGLAEGHTRETQYF
d_gene: NA; abundance: NA; v_gene: TRBV6-4; len: 10; j_gene: TRBJ1-5; CDR3nt: TGTGCCACCCCAAATCAGCCCCAGCATTTT; CDR3aa: CATPNQPQHF
d_gene: TRBD2; abundance: many; v_gene: TRBV12-3/TRBV12-4; len: 15; j_gene: TRBJ2-1; CDR3nt: TGTGCCAGCAGCCAACTAGCGGGGGTTTACAATGAGCAGTTCTTC; CDR3aa: CASSQLAGVYNEQFF
d_gene: NA; abundance: few; v_gene: TRBV15; len: 15; j_gene: TRBJ2-1; CDR3nt: TGTGCCACCAGCAGCCGGGACGGGACCTACAATGAGCAGTTCTTC; CDR3aa: CATSSRDGTYNEQFF
d_gene: NA; abundance: NA; v_gene: TRBV7-8; len: 16; j_gene: TRBJ2-1; CDR3nt: TGTGCCAGCAGCCCTACGCAGAGGGAGACCTACAATGAGCAGTTCTTC; CDR3aa: CASSPTQRETYNEQFF
d_gene: TRBD1; abundance: NA; v_gene: TRBV5-1; len: 15; j_gene: TRBJ2-7; CDR3nt: TGCGCCAGCAGCATAACCGGGGACAGGGGTCGGGAGCAGTACTTC; CDR3aa: CASSITGDRGREQYF
d_gene: NA; abundance: NA; v_gene: TRBV9; len: 14; j_gene: TRBJ2-3; CDR3nt: TGTGCCAGCAGCGTAGTTGGCCGAGCAGATACGCAGTATTTT; CDR3aa: CASSVVGRADTQYF
d_gene: TRBD1; abundance: NA; v_gene: TRBV7-2; len: 13; j_gene: TRBJ1-2; CDR3nt: TGTGCCAGCAGTTTCGACAGGGGAGAAGGCTACACCTTC; CDR3aa: CASSFDRGEGYTF
d_gene: TRBD1; abundance: few; v_gene: TRBV28; len: 13; j_gene: TRBJ1-2; CDR3nt: TGTGCCAGCTACGACCGACAGGGCTATGGCTACACCTTC; CDR3aa: CASYDRQGYGYTF
d_gene: TRBD2; abundance: NA; v_gene: TRBV4-3; len: 17; j_gene: TRBJ2-1; CDR3nt: TGCGCCAGCAGCCTTTCCCTAGGCGGGGGGCCGTACAATGAGCAGTTCTTC; CDR3aa: CASSLSLGGGPYNEQFF
d_gene: NA; abundance: NA; v_gene: TRBV19; len: 14; j_gene: TRBJ1-4; CDR3nt: TGTGCCAGTAGTATGGGGACAATTGAGGAAAAACTGTTTTTT; CDR3aa: CASSMGTIEEKLFF